This T cell receptor (beta chain) came from a study of CD8+ T cells in alopecia areata. Treatment: oral pan-JAK inhibitor, 5-10 mg twice daily. The study team obtained lesional scalp punch biopsies and peripheral blood from alopecia areata patients. Trimming cost V 7 bases and J 4 bases; bases outside gene matches: 12. Germline V gives CDR1 LNHDA, CDR2 SQIVND (reference sequence). The CDR3 is made up of 15 amino acids. The sequencing template was cDNA reverse transcribed from extracted RNA. The method was immunoSEQ multiplex PCR; TCRdb's version includes in-frame clones alone and lacks a portion of them. The sample includes about 140,000 clones, about 88% of them seen just once. The study's findings and limits: Mouse data revealed clearer TCR sharing than patient data did, a gap possibly tied to HLA.

Comment on this clone: The antigen remains unidentified.

The receptor was derived from a human donor with alopecia areata. The starting material was CD8+ T cells sorted from blood, obtained at week 4, from a patient treated with tofacitinib. J is TRBJ2-7 and V is TRBV19, with 8 bases matching TRBD1. Here the CDR3 reads CASNARTGLEYEQYF. Here the CDR3 DNA reads TGTGCCAGTAACGCCCGGACAGGGCTGGAGTACGAGCAGTACTTC.